What follows is one T cell receptor beta chain and its context. Its matching antigen is unknown. The germline CDR1 and CDR2 sequences are MNHNY and SVGAGI (reference sequence). Trimming took off 6 bases at V and 1 base at J, with 12 bases between the two ends. This CDR3 is built from 14 residues. Time point given: peripheral blood 6 weeks after treatment start. This specimen comes from a study of PD-L1 blockade in urothelial cancer. Study-wide context: About 90% of the 29 patients were males with bladder-origin urothelial cancer. Median T cell yield from blood was approximately 130,000. Prior chemotherapy ranged from 0 to 3 regimens per patient. Study-level findings and limits: Below-median blood TCR clonality before treatment forecast better survival.

TCRdb keeps only in-frame clones here, not all; method: immunoSEQ multiplex PCR. The repertoire has 45,000 to 55,000 clones, around 85% of them found once; the top ten carry under 2.5%. The genes are TRBV6-6 and TRBJ2-5; D might be TRBD1 (6 bases). This sequence was found in a man aged 50 to 59 with urothelial cancer. Sequenced material: PBMCs, taken around atezolizumab (anti-PD-L1) treatment. The CDR3 sequence is CASSWTAPQETQYF. The DNA for the CDR3 is TGTGCCAGCAGCTGGACAGCTCCCCAAGAGACCCAGTACTTC.